This T cell receptor beta chain is from a study of regulatory T cells in long-lasting Graves disease. Combining iRepertoire HTBI primers with Arm-PCR of CDR3 regions, the authors built TCR beta libraries. TCRdb re-derived calls from the multiplex PCR reads in MiXCR, one entry per CDR3 protein. This sample has roughly 430,000 distinct CDR3 sequences; 21% occur once, and the top ten carry approximately 14%. The study's findings and limits: Samples came from peripheral blood alone, without thyroid tissue.

Time point defined: persistent/refractory GD, antithyroid drugs over 5 years with positive TRAb. The TCR library was made from RNA that had been extracted from PBMCs in TRIzol. This clonotype has more than one count but fewer than ten. What it binds is not known. This may arise from a read error, as a much more abundant clone is one base away. Sequenced here: peripheral blood mononuclear cells (PBMCs), sampled when the disease was refractory, from a patient treated with antithyroid drugs. The receptor was derived from a female donor with Graves disease.

The CDR3 loop reads CASSWTRPHEQYF. In DNA, the CDR3 is TGTGCCAGCAGTTGGACTAGGCCTCACGAGCAGTACTTC. The V call is TRBV7-9, the J call TRBJ2-7; 7 bases are a match to TRBD2. Germline V gives CDR1 SEHNR, CDR2 FQNEAQ (reference sequence). Trimming took 6 bases from V and 5 from J; bases not matched to a gene: 7. There are 13 residues in the CDR3.